Below are 16 T cell receptor beta chains sequenced from a single sample in a study of blood T cell repertoires in COVID-19. Using immunoSEQ multiplex PCR, the repertoire was profiled, and TCRdb retains in-frame clones only, with some absent. The sample consists of 130,000 or so clones, 75% to 90% of them appearing once. Sequenced material: peripheral blood. The receptor set was obtained from a man aged 40-50 years with acute or convalescent COVID-19.

The V and J genes are TRBV11-3 and TRBJ1-1; the D is unclear. Trimming removed 1 base from V and 2 bases from J, with 8 bases in between. The length of the CDR3 is 14 residues. Germline V CDR1 and CDR2: SGHNT, YENEEA. The CDR3 nucleotides read TGTGCCAGCAGCTTAGGGGCAGATAACACTGAAGCTTTCTTT. Translated: CASSLGADNTEAFF. The whole variable domain, filled in from reference TRBV11-3 and TRBJ1-1, reads EAGVVQSPRYKIIEKKQPVAFWCNPISGHNTLYWYLQNLGQGPELLIRYENEEAVDDSQLPKDRFSAERLKGVDSTLKIQPAELGDSAVYLCASSLGADNTEAFFGQGTRLTVV.

The genes are TRBV15 and TRBJ2-5, with TRBD1 as a possible D gene (5 bases). Germline values: CDR1 LNHNV, CDR2 YYDKDF (reference sequence). With 2 bases removed from V and 5 bases from J, the gap between germline ends came to 15 bases. The CDR3 sequence is 15 residues long. The CDR3 DNA reads as TGTGCCACCAGCAGACAGGGTATGGTCGGGGAGACCCAGTACTTC. It specifies CATSRQGMVGETQYF.

The chain joins TRBV9 to TRBJ2-4; possibly TRBD1 for D (6 bases). V lost 0 bases to trimming and J lost 3 bases, with 13 bases between them. The CDR3 length is 16 residues. The V gene's germline CDR1 is SGDLS and CDR2 YYNGEE. The DNA of the CDR3 is TGTGCCAGCAGCGTAGATCCCAGGGGAGTCAAAAACATTCAGTACTTC. This encodes CASSVDPRGVKNIQYF.

This clone was seen a few times. The chain links TRBV11-1 to TRBJ2-7; D not certain. The CDR3 has 13 amino acids. In germline, CDR1 is SGHAT, CDR2 FQDESV (reference sequence). V lost 3 bases to trimming and J lost 0 bases, with 6 bases between them. The CDR3 region has the DNA TGTGCCAGCAGCTTGCAGGACTCCTACGAGCAGTACTTC. This sequence encodes CASSLQDSYEQYF. Full variable domain (missing parts from reference TRBV11-1 and TRBJ2-7): EAEVAQSPRYKITEKSQAVAFWCDPISGHATLYWYRQILGQGPELLVQFQDESVVDDSQLPKDRFSAERLKGVDSTLKIQPAELGDSAMYLCASSLQDSYEQYFGPGTRLTVT.

The chain has TRBV5-1 and TRBJ1-4; tentative D call: TRBD1 (6 bases). Trimming left V 0 bases short and J 2 bases short, with 8 bases between. The V gene's germline CDR1 is SGHRS and CDR2 YFSETQ. The CDR3 is made up of 15 amino acids. Here the CDR3 reads CASSLAGVTNEKLFF. The CDR3 DNA sequence: TGCGCCAGCAGCTTGGCAGGGGTCACTAATGAAAAACTGTTTTTT.

This chain connects TRBV5-6 to TRBJ1-1, with 10 bases matching TRBD1. With 1 base clipped from V and 0 bases from J, the junction kept 6 bases outside the gene matches. Germline values: CDR1 SGHDT, CDR2 YYEEEE. This CDR3 is 17 amino acids long. Written as DNA, the CDR3 is TGTGCCAGCAGCTTGTCGGGACAGGGGCCTATGAACACTGAAGCTTTCTTT. Protein product: CASSLSGQGPMNTEAFF. Full variable domain (rest looked up from reference TRBV5-6 and TRBJ1-1): DAGVTQSPTHLIKTRGQQVTLRCSPKSGHDTVSWYQQALGQGPQFIFQYYEEEERQRGNFPDRFSGHQFPNYSSELNVNALLLGDSALYLCASSLSGQGPMNTEAFFGQGTRLTVV.

V usage is TRBV10-3 and J usage is TRBJ1-2; TRBD1 matches at 9 bases. V was pared by 4 bases and J by 7 bases, with 4 bases of the junction left unmatched. Germline loops: CDR1 ENHRY, CDR2 SYGVKD. The CDR3 has 13 amino acids. This chain's CDR3 is CAISVGQGTGYTF. CDR3 bases: TGTGCCATCAGTGTGGGACAGGGAACTGGCTACACCTTC.

The rearrangement uses TRBV4-3 and TRBJ1-2; tentative D call: TRBD1 (6 bases). V lost 0 bases and J lost 5, with 7 bases in between. This CDR3 spans 13 amino acids. Germline V lookup: CDR1 LGHNA, CDR2 YSLEER. This chain's CDR3 is CASSQDGQYGYTF. The DNA for the CDR3 is TGCGCCAGCAGCCAAGATGGACAGTATGGCTACACCTTC.

For the CDR3, the DNA is TGTGCCAGCTCCCAGACAGGGGCCTCTGAAGCTTTCTTT. Residues: CASSQTGASEAFF. The V gene is TRBV18, the J gene TRBJ1-1, with 8 bases matching TRBD1. J gave up 6 bases and V 6 bases, and 6 bases lay outside the gene matches. The CDR3 extends over 13 amino acids. CDR1 is KGHSH, CDR2 LQKENI, per germline.

The CDR3 sequence: CASSSYPYGYTF. For the CDR3, the DNA is TGTGCCAGCAGCTCCTACCCCTATGGCTACACCTTC. This chain joins TRBV7-2 and TRBJ1-2; D unclear. V shed 4 bases and J shed 4 bases, with 7 bases lying between them. CDR1 and CDR2 (germline): SGHTA, FQGNSA. The CDR3 sequence is 12 residues long.

This chain uses TRBV6-5 with TRBJ1-2; TRBD1 matches 7 bases. The germline CDR1 and CDR2 sequences are MNHEY and SVGAGI. After removal of 0 bases from V and 2 bases from J, the junction contained 6 bases not matched to a gene. The CDR3 is made up of 16 amino acids. Here the CDR3 reads CASSYSNNRGNYGYTF. The CDR3 bases are TGTGCCAGCAGTTACTCGAACAACAGGGGAAACTATGGCTACACCTTC.

This sequence joins TRBV7-2 and TRBJ2-1; perhaps TRBD2 as D (6 bases). This CDR3 contains 13 residues. Germline lookup yields CDR1 SGHTA and CDR2 FQGNSA. The V gene lost 9 bases and the J gene lost 5 bases, with 14 bases spanning the gap. In DNA form, the CDR3 reads TGTGCCAGGACGGGACTCTTAAACAATGAGCAGTTCTTC. The encoded protein is CARTGLLNNEQFF.

As to this clone: Other DNA sequences in this specimen translate into the identical CDR3. The CDR3 region has the DNA TGTGCCAGTAGTACGACAGCTAACACTGAAGCTTTCTTT. Protein: CASSTTANTEAFF. The chain carries TRBV19 and TRBJ1-1; D possibly corresponds to TRBD1 (5 bases). This CDR3 is 13 amino acids long. The V gene lost 4 bases and the J gene lost 2 bases, with 8 bases spanning the gap. In germline, CDR1 is LNHDA, CDR2 SQIVND (reference sequence).

This clone showed up just a few times. The chain recombines TRBV5-3 with TRBJ1-2; 7 bases line up with TRBD1. TRBV5-3 is assigned to the ORF class and has an uncertain function. The ends lost 0 bases at V and 2 bases at J; junction bases unmatched: 4. CDR3 length: 15 amino acids. CDR3 sequence (DNA): TGTGCCAGAAGCTTGGGACAGGGAGCAAACTATGGCTACACCTTC. Amino acid sequence: CARSLGQGANYGYTF.

The rearrangement links TRBV19 to TRBJ2-7; 15 bases fit TRBD2. The junction had 2 bases not matched to a gene; V was cut back by 6 bases and J by 2 bases. Germline V gene sequence: CDR1 LNHDA, CDR2 SQIVND (reference sequence). The CDR3 has 15 amino acids. CDR3 sequence reads: CASSRTSGRAYEQYF. Here the CDR3 DNA reads TGTGCCAGTAGCCGGACTAGCGGGAGGGCCTACGAGCAGTACTTC.

This sequence joins TRBV2 and TRBJ2-3; possibly TRBD2 for D (6 bases). Trimming pared 8 bases from V and 1 base from J, leaving 16 bases between. The CDR3 sequence is 15 residues long. The germline V gene has CDR1 SNHLY and CDR2 FYNNEI. The CDR3 loop is CASEGGGAGTDTQYF. DNA of the CDR3: TGTGCCAGCGAGGGAGGTGGAGCGGGCACAGATACGCAGTATTTT. The full variable domain, completed using reference TRBV2 and TRBJ2-3, is EPEVTQTPSHQVTQMGQEVILRCVPISNHLYFYWYRQILGQKVEFLVSFYNNEISEKSEIFDDQFSVERPDGSNFTLKIRSTKLEDSAMYFCASEGGGAGTDTQYFGPGTRLTVL.